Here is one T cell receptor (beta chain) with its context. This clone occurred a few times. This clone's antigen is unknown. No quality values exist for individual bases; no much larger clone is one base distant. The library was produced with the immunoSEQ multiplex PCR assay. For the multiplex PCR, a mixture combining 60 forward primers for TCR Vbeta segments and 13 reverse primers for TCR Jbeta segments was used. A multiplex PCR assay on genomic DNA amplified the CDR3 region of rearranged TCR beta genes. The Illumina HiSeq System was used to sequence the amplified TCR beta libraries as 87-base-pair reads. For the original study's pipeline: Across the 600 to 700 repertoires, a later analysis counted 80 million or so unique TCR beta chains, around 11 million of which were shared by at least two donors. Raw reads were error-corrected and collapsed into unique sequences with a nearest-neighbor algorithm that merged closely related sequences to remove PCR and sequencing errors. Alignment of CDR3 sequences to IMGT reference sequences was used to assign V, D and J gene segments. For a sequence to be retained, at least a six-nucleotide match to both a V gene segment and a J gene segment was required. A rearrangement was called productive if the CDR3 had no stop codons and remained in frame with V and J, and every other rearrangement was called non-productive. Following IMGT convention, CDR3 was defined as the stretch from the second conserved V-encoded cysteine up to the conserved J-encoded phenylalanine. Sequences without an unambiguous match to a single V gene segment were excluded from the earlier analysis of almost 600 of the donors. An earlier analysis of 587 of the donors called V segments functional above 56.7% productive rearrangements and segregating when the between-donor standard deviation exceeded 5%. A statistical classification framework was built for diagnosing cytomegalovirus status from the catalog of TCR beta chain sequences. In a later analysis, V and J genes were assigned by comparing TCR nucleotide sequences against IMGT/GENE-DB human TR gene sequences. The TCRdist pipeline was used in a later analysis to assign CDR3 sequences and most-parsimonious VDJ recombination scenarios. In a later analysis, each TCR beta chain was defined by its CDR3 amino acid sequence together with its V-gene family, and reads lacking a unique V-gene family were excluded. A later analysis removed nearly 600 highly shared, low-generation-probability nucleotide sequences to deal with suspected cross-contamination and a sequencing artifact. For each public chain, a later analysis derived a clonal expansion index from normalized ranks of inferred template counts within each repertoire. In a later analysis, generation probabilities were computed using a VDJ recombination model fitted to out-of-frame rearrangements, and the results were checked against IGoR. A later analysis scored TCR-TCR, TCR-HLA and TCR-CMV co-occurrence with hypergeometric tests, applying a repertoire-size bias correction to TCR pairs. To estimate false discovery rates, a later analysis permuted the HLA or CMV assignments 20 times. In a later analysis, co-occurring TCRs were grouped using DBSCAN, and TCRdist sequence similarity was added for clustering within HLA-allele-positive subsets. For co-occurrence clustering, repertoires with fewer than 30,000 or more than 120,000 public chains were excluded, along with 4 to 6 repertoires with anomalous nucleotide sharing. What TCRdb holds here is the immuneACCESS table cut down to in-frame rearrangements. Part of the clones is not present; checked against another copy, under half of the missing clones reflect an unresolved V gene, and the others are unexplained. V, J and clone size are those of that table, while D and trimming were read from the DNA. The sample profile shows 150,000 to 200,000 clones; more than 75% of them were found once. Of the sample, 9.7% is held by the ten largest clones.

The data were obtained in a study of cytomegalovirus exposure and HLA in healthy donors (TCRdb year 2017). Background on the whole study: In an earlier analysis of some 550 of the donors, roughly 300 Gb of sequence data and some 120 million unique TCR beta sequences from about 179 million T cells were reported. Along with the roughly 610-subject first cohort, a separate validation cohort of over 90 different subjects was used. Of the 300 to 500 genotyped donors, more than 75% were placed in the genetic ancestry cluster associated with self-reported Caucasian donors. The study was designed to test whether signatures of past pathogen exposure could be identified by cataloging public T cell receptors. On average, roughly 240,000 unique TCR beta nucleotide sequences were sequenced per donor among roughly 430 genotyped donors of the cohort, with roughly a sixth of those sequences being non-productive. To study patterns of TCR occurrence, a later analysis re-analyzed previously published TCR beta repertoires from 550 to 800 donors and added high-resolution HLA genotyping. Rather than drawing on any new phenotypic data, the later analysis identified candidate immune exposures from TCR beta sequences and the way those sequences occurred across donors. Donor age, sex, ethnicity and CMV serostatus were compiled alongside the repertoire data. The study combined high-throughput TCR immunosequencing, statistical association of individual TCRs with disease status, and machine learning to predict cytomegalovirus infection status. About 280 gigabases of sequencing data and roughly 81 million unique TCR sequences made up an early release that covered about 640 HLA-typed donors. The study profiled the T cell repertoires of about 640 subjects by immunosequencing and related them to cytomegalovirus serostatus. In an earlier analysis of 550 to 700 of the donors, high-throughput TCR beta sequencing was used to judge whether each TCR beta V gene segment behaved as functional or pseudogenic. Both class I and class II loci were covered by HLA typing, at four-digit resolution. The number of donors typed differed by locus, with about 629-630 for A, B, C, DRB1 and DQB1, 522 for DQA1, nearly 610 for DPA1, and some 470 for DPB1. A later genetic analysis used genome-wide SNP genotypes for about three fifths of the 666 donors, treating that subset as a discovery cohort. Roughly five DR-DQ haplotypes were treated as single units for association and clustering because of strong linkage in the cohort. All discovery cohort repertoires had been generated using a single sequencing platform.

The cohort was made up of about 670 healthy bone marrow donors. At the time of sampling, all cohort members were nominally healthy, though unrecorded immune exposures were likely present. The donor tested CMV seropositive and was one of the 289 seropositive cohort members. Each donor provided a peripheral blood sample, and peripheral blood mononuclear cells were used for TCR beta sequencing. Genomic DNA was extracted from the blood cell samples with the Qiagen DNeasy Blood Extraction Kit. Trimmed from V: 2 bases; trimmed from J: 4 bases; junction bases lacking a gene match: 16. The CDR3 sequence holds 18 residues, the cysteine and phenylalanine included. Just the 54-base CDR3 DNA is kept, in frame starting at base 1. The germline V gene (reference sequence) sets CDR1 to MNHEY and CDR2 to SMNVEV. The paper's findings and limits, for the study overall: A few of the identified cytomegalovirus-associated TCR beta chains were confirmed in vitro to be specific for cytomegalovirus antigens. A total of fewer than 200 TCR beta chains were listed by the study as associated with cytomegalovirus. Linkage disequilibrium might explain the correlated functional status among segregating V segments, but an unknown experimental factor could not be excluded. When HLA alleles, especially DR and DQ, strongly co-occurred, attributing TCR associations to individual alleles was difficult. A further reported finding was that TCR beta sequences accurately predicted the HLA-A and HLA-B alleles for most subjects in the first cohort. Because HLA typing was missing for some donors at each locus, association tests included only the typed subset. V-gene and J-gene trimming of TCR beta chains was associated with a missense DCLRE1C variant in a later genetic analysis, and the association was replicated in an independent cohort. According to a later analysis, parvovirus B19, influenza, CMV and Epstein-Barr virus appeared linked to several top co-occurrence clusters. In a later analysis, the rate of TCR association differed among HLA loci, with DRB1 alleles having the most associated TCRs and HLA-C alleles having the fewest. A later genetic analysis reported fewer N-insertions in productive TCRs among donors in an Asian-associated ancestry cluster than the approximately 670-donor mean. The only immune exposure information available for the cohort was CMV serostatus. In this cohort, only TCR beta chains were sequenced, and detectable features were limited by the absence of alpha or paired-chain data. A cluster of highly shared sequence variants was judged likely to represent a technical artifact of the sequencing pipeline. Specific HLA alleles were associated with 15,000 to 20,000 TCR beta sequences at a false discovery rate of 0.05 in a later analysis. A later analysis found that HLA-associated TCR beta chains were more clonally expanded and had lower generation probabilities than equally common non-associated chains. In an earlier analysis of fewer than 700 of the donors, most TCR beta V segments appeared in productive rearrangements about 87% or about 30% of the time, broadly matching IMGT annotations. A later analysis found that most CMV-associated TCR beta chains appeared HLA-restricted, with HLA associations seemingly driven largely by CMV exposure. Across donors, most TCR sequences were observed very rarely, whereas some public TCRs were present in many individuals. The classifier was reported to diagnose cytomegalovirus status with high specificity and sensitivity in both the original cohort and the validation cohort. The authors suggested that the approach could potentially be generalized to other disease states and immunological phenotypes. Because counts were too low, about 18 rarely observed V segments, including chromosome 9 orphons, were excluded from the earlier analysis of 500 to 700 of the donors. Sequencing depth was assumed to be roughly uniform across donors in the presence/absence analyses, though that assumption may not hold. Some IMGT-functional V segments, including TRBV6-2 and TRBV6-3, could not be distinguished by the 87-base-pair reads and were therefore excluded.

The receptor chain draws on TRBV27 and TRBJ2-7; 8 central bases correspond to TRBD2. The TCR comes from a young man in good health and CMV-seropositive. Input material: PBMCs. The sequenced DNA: TGTGCCAGCAGTTTAGTCGGGGAAGCGGGAGTACCGAATTACGAGCAGTACTTC. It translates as CASSLVGEAGVPNYEQYF.